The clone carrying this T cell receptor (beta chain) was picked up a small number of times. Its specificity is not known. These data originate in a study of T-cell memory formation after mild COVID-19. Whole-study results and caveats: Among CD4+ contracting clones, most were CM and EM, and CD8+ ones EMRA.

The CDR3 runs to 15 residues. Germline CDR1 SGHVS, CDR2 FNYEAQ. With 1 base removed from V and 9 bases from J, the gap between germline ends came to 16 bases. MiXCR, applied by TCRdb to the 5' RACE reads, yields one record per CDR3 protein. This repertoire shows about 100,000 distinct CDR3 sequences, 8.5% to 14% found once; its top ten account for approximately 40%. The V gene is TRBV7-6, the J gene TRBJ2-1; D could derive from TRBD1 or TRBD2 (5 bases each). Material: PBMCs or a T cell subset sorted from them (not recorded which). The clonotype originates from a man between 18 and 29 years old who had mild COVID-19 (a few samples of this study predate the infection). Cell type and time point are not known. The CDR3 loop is CASSLGGKASGEQFF. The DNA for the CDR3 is TGTGCCAGCAGCTTAGGGGGGAAGGCCAGTGGTGAGCAGTTCTTC.